This entry lists 11 T cell receptor beta chains sequenced from one sample in a study of CD8 T cells in ankylosing spondylitis. TCRdb re-analysed the 5' RACE reads in MiXCR, keeping a single row per CDR3 protein. The data show roughly 25,000 distinct CDR3 sequences, approximately 16% seen once. Sequenced sample: blood. The origin of the receptors is a male donor with ankylosing spondylitis or in good health (not recorded which).

The V call is TRBV29-1, the J call TRBJ2-3, with 8 bases fitting TRBD2. This CDR3 has 15 amino acids. Germline V CDR1 and CDR2: SQVTM, ANQGSEA. J was trimmed by 5 bases and V by 0 bases; bases with no gene match: 7. The CDR3 nucleotides are TGCAGCGTTGAAGAGCCAGCGGGAGCGATAGATACGCAGTATTTT. Amino acids: CSVEEPAGAIDTQYF.

This clonotype has at least ten counts. The chain joins TRBV12-3 or TRBV12-4 to TRBJ2-7; tentative D call: TRBD2 (5 bases). The ends were cut back, 5 bases at V and 1 base at J, with 9 bases in the middle. The CDR3 contains 13 residues. CDR3 DNA: TGTGCCAGCAGTCTCGGACTGTCCTACGAGCAGTACGTC. Amino acid sequence: CASSLGLSYEQYV.

The V gene is TRBV7-2, the J gene TRBJ2-3; 12 nucleotides match TRBD2. Germline V gene sequence: CDR1 SGHTA, CDR2 FQGNSA. Trimming removed 5 bases from V and 6 bases from J; junction bases left unmatched: 12. CDR3 length: 17 residues. The DNA for the CDR3 is TGTGCCAGCAGCGCCAGACTAGCGGGGGTGAGGGCGGATACGCAGTATTTT. Translating gives CASSARLAGVRADTQYF.

This clonotype was observed many times. The chain carries TRBV29-1 and TRBJ1-1; a weak D match, TRBD1 (5 bases). Germline V gives CDR1 SQVTM, CDR2 ANQGSEA. V lost 6 bases and J 4 bases, leaving 15 bases between the germline ends. This CDR3 is 13 amino acids long. CDR3 DNA sequence: TGCAGCGTCCCGGGTCCCCAGGGCACTGAAGCTTTCTTT. As protein: CSVPGPQGTEAFF.

This clonotype was seen a handful of times. The V call is TRBV5-1, the J call TRBJ2-7; D not certain. The germline V and J ends were trimmed by 4 bases and 3 bases, with 8 bases remaining between them. There are 12 residues in the CDR3. CDR1 and CDR2 (germline): SGHRS, YFSETQ. CDR3 protein: CASSDRNYEQYF. In nucleotides, the CDR3 is TGCGCCAGCAGCGATCGAAACTACGAGCAGTACTTC. Looking up the rest from reference TRBV5-1 and TRBJ2-7 gives the full variable domain: KAGVTQTPRYLIKTRGQQVTLSCSPISGHRSVSWYQQTPGQGLQFLFEYFSETQRNKGNFPGRFSGRQFSNSRSEMNVSTLELGDSALYLCASSDRNYEQYFGPGTRLTVT.

This clonotype was observed many times. V gene TRBV5-1 combines with J gene TRBJ2-1; 7 nucleotides match TRBD2. This CDR3 spans 16 amino acids. Germline CDR1 and CDR2: SGHRS and YFSETQ. Trimming took 1 base from V and 4 from J; bases not matched to a gene: 8. The CDR3 coding sequence is TGCGCCAGCAGCTTGATTGGGCCTAGCGGATACAATGAGCAGTTCTTC. The encoded protein is CASSLIGPSGYNEQFF.

The sample holds a few counts of this clonotype. This chain joins TRBV12-3 or TRBV12-4 and TRBJ2-7; no clear D. The CDR3 is 9 residues long. Trimming pared 10 bases from V and 2 bases from J, leaving 3 bases between. CDR3 region: CANPYEQYF. The CDR3 DNA is TGTGCCAATCCCTACGAGCAGTACTTC.

The rearrangement joins TRBV18 to TRBJ1-1; D is ambiguous. The CDR3 consists of 13 residues. Looked up from germline, CDR1 is KGHSH and CDR2 is LQKENI. Trimming cost V 3 bases and J 0 bases, with 5 bases left between them. The CDR3 nucleotides are TGTGCCAGCTCACCGGGGTTGAACACTGAAGCTTTCTTT. Its translation: CASSPGLNTEAFF. Drawing the rest from reference TRBV18 and TRBJ1-1, the complete variable domain is NAGVMQNPRHLVRRRGQEARLRCSPMKGHSHVYWYRQLPEEGLKFMVYLQKENIIDESGMPKERFSAEFPKEGPSILRIQQVVRGDSAAYFCASSPGLNTEAFFGQGTRLTVV.

There are a few counts of this clonotype. V usage is TRBV29-1 and J usage is TRBJ2-7; 7 bases line up with TRBD1. V trimming: 4 bases; J trimming: 7 bases; junction bases outside the gene matches: 4. The CDR3 has 11 residues. Germline lookup yields CDR1 SQVTM and CDR2 ANQGSEA. As DNA, the CDR3 is TGCAGCGTTGCGGAGGACAGGGAGCAGTACTTC. This encodes CSVAEDREQYF.

The CDR3 loop reads CASRKEGQGSGEQYF. The CDR3 DNA follows: TGTGCCAGCAGGAAGGAGGGACAGGGGTCCGGCGAGCAGTACTTC. The rearrangement uses TRBV7-3 and TRBJ2-7; 10 bases are shared with TRBD1. Germline CDR1 and CDR2: SGHTA and FQGTGA. This CDR3 has 15 residues. Trimming at V came to 6 bases and at J to 6 bases, leaving 11 bases not matched to a gene.

This rearrangement joins TRBV28 to TRBJ1-6, with 10 bases lining up with TRBD1. V trimming: 4 bases; J trimming: 7 bases; junction bases outside the gene matches: 4. Per the germline V gene, CDR1 is MDHEN and CDR2 is SYDVKM. The CDR3 contains 15 residues. In DNA form, the CDR3 reads TGTGCCAGCAGTTCTCCGACAGGGGGCAATTCACCCCTCCACTTT. This translates into CASSSPTGGNSPLHF.